The entry that follows covers one T cell receptor beta chain sequence. The source of the sample is a study of technical replicates of blood from a few donors. V was pared by 4 bases and J by 4 bases, with 4 bases of the junction left unmatched. The CDR3 is made up of 15 amino acids. CDR1 SGHDT and CDR2 YYEEEE come from the germline V gene. Only in-frame clones appear in the TCRdb table, and some are missing; sequencing was by immunoSEQ multiplex PCR. This sample has 50,000 to 70,000 clones, with 75% to 90% found just once. Sequences were obtained from PBMCs. This chain links TRBV5-6 with TRBJ2-5, with TRBD2 identical over 13 bases. The receptor was derived from a human donor in good health. Some clones in this sample may be carry-over from other donors' samples. CDR3 DNA sequence: TGTGCCAGCAGCCCTTGGACTAGCGGGAGAGAGACCCAGTACTTC. It encodes CASSPWTSGRETQYF.